This T cell receptor (beta chain) was sequenced for a study of cytomegalovirus exposure and HLA in healthy donors. General study points: The TCR clusters that emerged in the first cohort tended, a later analysis found, to co-occur in the 120 validation repertoires. For most TCR sequences rarity was the rule, although some public TCRs occurred in many donors.

As to this clone: No antigen is known for it.

Germline CDR1 SGHAT, CDR2 FQNNGV. V gave up 1 base and J gave up 4 bases, with 11 bases separating them. The CDR3 has 14 amino acids. The data were produced by immunoSEQ multiplex PCR, yet TCRdb's version contains in-frame clones alone and is incomplete. The data contain just under 150,000 clones, about nine tenths of them singletons. Donors were drawn from the roughly 110-subject validation cohort, separate from the roughly 700-subject first cohort. The origin of this receptor is a young man in good health and CMV-seropositive. The genes are TRBV11-2 and TRBJ2-7; maybe TRBD2 (6 bases). Sample: PBMCs. CDR3 coding DNA: TGTGCCAGCAGCTTAGGTGGAGGGCCTTACGAGCAGTACTTC. It is translated as CASSLGGGPYEQYF.